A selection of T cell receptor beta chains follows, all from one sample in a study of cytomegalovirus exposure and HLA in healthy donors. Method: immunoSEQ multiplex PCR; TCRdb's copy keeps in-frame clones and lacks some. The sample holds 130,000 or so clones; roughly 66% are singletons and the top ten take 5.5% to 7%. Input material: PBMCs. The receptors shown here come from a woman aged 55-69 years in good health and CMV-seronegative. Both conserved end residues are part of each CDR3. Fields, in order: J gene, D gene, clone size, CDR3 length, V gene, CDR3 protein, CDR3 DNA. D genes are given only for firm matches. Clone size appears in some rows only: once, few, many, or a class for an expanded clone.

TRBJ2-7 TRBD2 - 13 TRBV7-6 CASSFLGGREQYF TGTGCCAGCAGCTTCCTTGGCGGGAGGGAGCAGTACTTC
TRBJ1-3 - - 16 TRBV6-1 CASSEEPGVPGNTIYF TGTGCCAGCAGTGAAGAACCAGGTGTGCCTGGAAACACCATATATTTT
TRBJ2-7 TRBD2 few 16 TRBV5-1 CASSLGGTSGAYEQYF TGCGCCAGCAGCTTGGGGGGGACTAGCGGAGCCTACGAGCAGTACTTC
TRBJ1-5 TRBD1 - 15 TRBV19 CASSLRQGAGQPQHF TGTGCCAGTAGTCTTCGACAGGGGGCGGGTCAGCCCCAGCATTTT
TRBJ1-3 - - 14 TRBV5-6 CASSLRRAGNTIYF TGTGCCAGCAGCTTGCGCAGGGCTGGAAACACCATATATTTT
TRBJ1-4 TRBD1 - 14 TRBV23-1 CASFRQGGNEKLFF TGCGCCAGCTTCAGACAGGGCGGTAATGAAAAACTGTTTTTT
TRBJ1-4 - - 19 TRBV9 CASSVGPGQGGATNEKLFF -
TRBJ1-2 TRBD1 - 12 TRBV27 CASGTGVHGYTF TGTGCCAGTGGGACAGGGGTTCACGGCTACACCTTC
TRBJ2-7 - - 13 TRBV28 CASRPTASYEQYF TGTGCCAGCAGGCCGACAGCCTCCTACGAGCAGTACTTC
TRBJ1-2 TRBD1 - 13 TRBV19 CASSIPGGNGYTF TGTGCCAGTAGTATCCCAGGGGGTAATGGCTACACCTTC
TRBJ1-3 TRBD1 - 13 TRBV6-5 CASRWTGGNTIYF TGTGCCAGCAGATGGACAGGGGGAAACACCATATATTTT
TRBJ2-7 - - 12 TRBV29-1 CSVGQPTGEQYF TGCAGCGTCGGACAGCCTACGGGGGAGCAGTACTTC
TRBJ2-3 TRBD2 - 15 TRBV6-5 CASRPRTSNQYTQYF TGTGCCAGCAGGCCCAGGACTAGCAATCAATATACGCAGTATTTT
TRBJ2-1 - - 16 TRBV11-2 CASSQRGRELSTEQFF TGTGCCAGCAGCCAAAGAGGGCGGGAACTCTCTACTGAGCAGTTCTTC
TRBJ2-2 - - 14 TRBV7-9 CASRFQGSGGELFF TGTGCCAGCAGGTTTCAGGGAAGTGGCGGGGAGCTGTTTTTT
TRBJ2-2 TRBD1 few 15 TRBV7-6 CASSSTGAGTGELFF TGTGCCAGCAGCTCGACAGGGGCAGGCACCGGGGAGCTGTTTTTT
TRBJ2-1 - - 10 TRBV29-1 CSAVVNEQFF TGCAGCGCGGTGGTCAATGAGCAGTTCTTC
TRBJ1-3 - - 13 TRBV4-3 CASSQSIQSTIYF TGCGCCAGCAGCCAATCTATCCAATCCACCATATATTTT
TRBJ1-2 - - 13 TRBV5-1 CASRQEGLYGYTF TGCGCCAGCAGACAAGAGGGTCTCTATGGCTACACCTTC
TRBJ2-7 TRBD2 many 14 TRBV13 CASSPRLAKDEQYF TGTGCCAGCAGCCCGAGACTAGCGAAGGACGAGCAGTACTTC